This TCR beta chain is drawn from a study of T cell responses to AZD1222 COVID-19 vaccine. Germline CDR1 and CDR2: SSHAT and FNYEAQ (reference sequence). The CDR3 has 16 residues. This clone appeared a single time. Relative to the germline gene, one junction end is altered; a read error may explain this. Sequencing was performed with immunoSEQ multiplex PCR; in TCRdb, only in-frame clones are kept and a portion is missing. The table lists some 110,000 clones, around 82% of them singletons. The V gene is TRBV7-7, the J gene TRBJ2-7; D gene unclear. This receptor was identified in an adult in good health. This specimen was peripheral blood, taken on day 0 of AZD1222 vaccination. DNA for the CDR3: TGTGCTAGCAGCTTAGAATCGGTGGGGTCCCCCTACGAGCAGTACTTC. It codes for CASSLESVGSPYEQYF.